This TCR beta chain was profiled in a study of T cell repertoires in cytomegalovirus infection (dated by TCRdb to about 2019). Background on the whole study: Recently identified HLA-C-restricted CMV epitopes, whose presentation resists viral immunomodulation, were targeted by peptide stimulations together with well-studied HLA-B-restricted epitopes. Because public TCR beta signatures pointed to carriage of CMV infection together with the matching HLA type, the HLA type of each donor mattered for the analysis.

This clonotype was seen only a few times. This clone's antigen is unknown. Base-call qualities are not available, and no considerably larger clone is one nucleotide away. CDR1 and CDR2 (DFQATT, SNEGSKA) derive from the germline V gene (reference sequence). V is cut back by 6 bases and J by 3 bases, with 13 bases in the junction unmatched. The CDR3 covers 17 residues, taking in both the cysteine and the phenylalanine. Only the CDR3 DNA stays, 51 bases, in frame from base 1. Sequencing took place on an Illumina HiSeq 1500. In-frame beta chains were kept once TCRdb had trimmed the public reads at Q25 with fastp and called clones with MiXCR. Every distinct CDR3 protein forms one entry, paired with its most common genes and DNA. The sample profile shows 830,000 or so distinct CDR3 sequences; approximately 30% of them were found once. Jointly, the top ten make up 9.5% to 15% of the sample. The meaning of the sample's treatment or condition label: in vitro stimulation with specific CMV peptide epitopes to enrich CMV-specific T cells.

Overall study outcomes, separate from this receptor: The ex vivo response was dominated by HLA-C-restricted CMV-specific TCR beta clonotypes, which also provided the single most frequent clonotype in two of eight donors. In both this cohort and an independent approximately 350-donor cohort, the cumulative frequency of public TCR beta family members distinguished carriers of CMV infection plus the relevant HLA type.

The TCR comes from a human donor in good health (CMV status not recorded). Some clones in this sample may be carry-over from other donors' samples. The material sequenced was cultured CD8+ T cells from PBMCs, taken from culture after CMV antigen stimulation. The chain is encoded by TRBV20-1 joined to TRBJ2-3, with 12 bases aligning to TRBD2. The DNA is as follows: TGCAGTGCGCGACTAGCGGGGGCCCCAGGGGTGACAGATACGCAGTATTTT. Its amino acids are CSARLAGAPGVTDTQYF.